This T cell receptor beta chain came from a study of blood T cell repertoires in COVID-19. In the study overall: COVID-19 samples, acute and convalescent, were from the United States, Italy and Spain. The analysed material was cDNA or gDNA that came from T cells, B-cell-depleted T cells, or PBMCs.

The CDR3 extends over 17 amino acids. Germline lookup yields CDR1 SGHNT and CDR2 YENEEA. Losses at the gene ends were 6 bases for V and 5 bases for J; bases not matched to a gene: 18. As handled by the study authors: Using reference gene primer amplification, nucleated cell counts were estimated. Data came from immunoSEQ multiplex PCR; TCRdb stores just in-frame clones and leaves some out. V and J calls and clone size are those listed in that table; D and trimming were worked out from the DNA. The table records 100,000 to 150,000 clones, 85% of them present only once. The source of this sequence is an elderly man with active or convalescent COVID-19. The chain carries TRBV11-3 and TRBJ2-5; 7 nucleotides line up with TRBD2. The sequencing sample was made of peripheral blood. The CDR3 loop is CASSPGVAGDVRETQYF. Written as DNA, the CDR3 is TGTGCCAGCAGTCCAGGAGTGGCGGGAGATGTTCGGGAGACCCAGTACTTC.